This T cell receptor beta chain was identified in a study of shared clonotypes between healthy human individuals. Study findings and constraints: Despite large depth, sorted-subset datasets appeared incompletely sequenced. A handful of donors had around 5% of their naive CD4 clonotypes in common.

Assay execution took place at the deep level. Profiled with immunoSEQ multiplex PCR; TCRdb holds only in-frame clones, not every one. Of over a million clones listed, around 76% are singletons. Every donor, a Caucasian adult, lived in Nashville, Tennessee. Comments on this clone: Its target is unknown.

Germline V gives CDR1 SGHNT, CDR2 YENEEA. This CDR3 comprises 19 residues. V shed 5 bases and J 6 bases; nucleotides not matched to a gene: 16. The J gene is TRBJ2-2, the V gene TRBV11-3, with 12 bases that match TRBD2. The source of this sequence is a man aged 18 to 30 in good health. Material: memory CD4+ T cells sorted from blood. Subset given: CD45RA-negative fraction. The CDR3 DNA reads as TGTGCCAGCAGCCCACGGACTAGCGGGACCCTTCGTGGCTCCGGGGAGCTGTTTTTT. This encodes CASSPRTSGTLRGSGELFF.